This T cell receptor delta chain appears in the sequencing data of a study of gamma-delta T cells after stem cell transplantation. On this clone: The junction differs from germline at one of its ends, possibly a read error.

TCRdb re-called clones from the RT-PCR reads via CATT. Of around 16,000 delta-chain clones detected, about 8.6% appear once; the ten largest clones hold approximately 62%. Germline-derived CDR1 and CDR2 are GEAIGNYY and EKD. CDR3 length equals 20 residues. The J gene is TRDJ2, the V gene TRDV2; 8 positions agree with TRDD3. The sample comprised gamma-delta T cells. The receptor's source is a human donor. It is not recorded whose cells these are; they may come from a transplant donor. The CDR3 DNA is TGTGCCTGTGACGCCACTACCGGGGGGGATAGGGGAGCTTTGACAGCAAAACTCTTCTTT. Translating it yields CACDATTGGDRGALTAKLFF.